The 12 T cell receptor beta chains below all came from one sample that was sequenced in a study of HIV-infected patients and healthy controls. cDNA was made from 500 ng RNA using alpha and beta constant primers. Separate chain-specific third strand synthesis with multiplexing indices produced the alpha and beta libraries. TCRdb passed the 5' RACE reads through MiXCR, listing each CDR3 protein once. The sample consists of roughly 18,000 distinct CDR3 sequences, 10% to 15% of them appearing once. All unsorted peripheral T cells were captured because whole blood was used without fractionation. Specimen: blood. The receptors derive from an adult in good health.

In its sample, this clonotype was seen many times. The chain employs TRBV4-2 and TRBJ1-3; D gene unclear. The V end lost 0 bases, the J end lost 2 bases, and 11 bases lay between the germline ends. Germline V gives CDR1 LGHNA, CDR2 YNFKEQ. There are 16 residues in the CDR3. The CDR3 sequence: CASSQDQAGTGNTIYF. In DNA form, the CDR3 reads TGTGCCAGCAGCCAAGATCAGGCAGGAACTGGAAACACCATATATTTT.

This clonotype has ten or more counts. The rearrangement uses TRBV29-1 and TRBJ2-5; 11 positions match TRBD2. In germline, CDR1 is SQVTM, CDR2 ANQGSEA. The CDR3 spans 14 residues. V trimming: 8 bases; J trimming: 1 base; junction bases outside the gene matches: 6. The CDR3 sequence: CSLTSGGLQETQYF. In DNA, the CDR3 is TGCAGCCTTACTAGCGGGGGACTCCAAGAGACCCAGTACTTC.

This clonotype was seen a few times. This chain connects TRBV20-1 to TRBJ1-1; possible D gene TRBD1, 6 bases. The CDR3 runs to 16 residues. The germline V gene has CDR1 DFQATT and CDR2 SNEGSKA (reference sequence). V dropped 6 bases and J dropped 0 bases, with 20 bases sitting between them. Here the CDR3 reads CSAKGGLRVMNTEAFF. Here the CDR3 DNA reads TGCAGTGCAAAGGGGGGGCTCAGGGTAATGAACACTGAAGCTTTCTTT.

This clonotype was counted many times. V gene TRBV6-5 combines with J gene TRBJ1-5; D perhaps matches TRBD1 (5 bases). This CDR3 has 13 amino acids. V lost 7 bases to trimming and J lost 6 bases, with 13 bases between them. Germline-derived CDR1 and CDR2 are MNHEY and SVGAGI. CDR3 in amino acids: CASTPSGGQPQHF. DNA for the CDR3: TGTGCCAGCACCCCTTCGGGGGGTCAGCCCCAGCATTTT.

This clonotype appeared a few times. As DNA, the CDR3 is TGTGCCAGCAGCCGCTCAAATTATGAAGCTTTCTTT. It yields the protein CASSRSNYEAFF. The chain carries TRBV6-5 and TRBJ1-1; no reliable D call. CDR1 and CDR2 from the germline V gene are MNHEY and SVGAGI. V lost 6 bases and J 7 bases, leaving 12 bases between the germline ends. The CDR3 is made up of 12 amino acids.

This chain connects TRBV7-3 to TRBJ2-1; no clear D gene. This CDR3 region has 14 residues. V lost 5 bases and J lost 5, with 13 bases in between. Germline V gene data show CDR1 as SGHTA and CDR2 as FQGTGA. The CDR3 region is CASSPSAAHNEQFF. In DNA form, the CDR3 reads TGTGCCAGCAGCCCCTCTGCGGCCCACAATGAGCAGTTCTTC.

This clonotype has more than one count but fewer than ten. V gene TRBV19 combines with J gene TRBJ1-4; TRBD1 matches 7 bases. CDR1 is LNHDA and CDR2 is SQIVND in the germline V gene (reference sequence). This CDR3 has 16 residues. J gave up 8 bases and V 1 base, and 10 bases lay outside the gene matches. The CDR3 protein is CASSIGTGETIEKLFF. The CDR3 bases are TGTGCCAGTAGTATAGGGACAGGAGAAACGATAGAAAAACTGTTTTTT.

This clonotype was counted many times. This chain joins TRBV11-1 and TRBJ1-2; D possibly corresponds to TRBD1 (5 bases). This CDR3 contains 13 residues. Germline loops: CDR1 SGHAT, CDR2 FQDESV (reference sequence). V was shortened by 5 bases and J by 2 bases, with 9 bases between the two germline ends. CDR3 bases: TGTGCCAGCAGCCCGACAGAGAACTATGGCTACACCTTC. This encodes CASSPTENYGYTF.

The sample holds many counts of this clonotype. The rearrangement uses TRBV6-1 and TRBJ1-2; a weak D match, TRBD1 (5 bases). V lost 10 bases to trimming and J lost 8 bases, with 14 bases between them. Germline V gene sequence: CDR1 MNHNS, CDR2 SASEGT. The CDR3 covers 11 residues. Here the CDR3 DNA reads TGTGCCACGAGGGGTCTGGACGGCTACACCTTC. Its translation is CATRGLDGYTF.

By share of the sample, this clonotype is medium-sized. The chain combines TRBV27 with TRBJ2-1, with 8 nucleotides matching TRBD2. CDR3 length: 14 amino acids. Germline V gives CDR1 MNHEY, CDR2 SMNVEV (reference sequence). V was clipped by 4 bases and J by 6 bases; unmatched bases: 5. The CDR3 spells CASSWTGGGNEQFF. The DNA for the CDR3 is TGTGCCAGCAGTTGGACGGGGGGGGGCAATGAGCAGTTCTTC.

This clonotype was seen at least ten times. This chain links TRBV7-2 with TRBJ2-3; 12 bases agree with TRBD2. The CDR3 length is 14 residues. The V and J ends lost 4 bases and 7 bases, in that order; junction bases with no gene match: 3. Germline assignment: CDR1 SGHTA and CDR2 FQGNSA. CDR3 region: CASSSGLAGYTQYF. In DNA form, the CDR3 reads TGTGCCAGCAGCTCCGGACTAGCGGGGTATACGCAGTATTTT.

This clonotype is labeled as medium-sized (0.01 to 0.1%). The chain joins TRBV7-9 to TRBJ1-1; D ambiguous. Trimming removed 8 bases from V and 1 base from J, with 8 bases in between. CDR3 length equals 12 residues. Germline CDR1 SEHNR, CDR2 FQNEAQ (reference sequence). CDR3 sequence: CASQRENTEAFF. The CDR3 DNA reads TGTGCCAGCCAGAGGGAGAACACTGAAGCTTTCTTT. The complete variable domain, with remaining parts taken from reference TRBV7-9 and TRBJ1-1, reads DTGVSQNPRHKITKRGQNVTFRCDPISEHNRLYWYRQTLGQGPEFLTYFQNEAQLEKSRLLSDRFSAERPKGSFSTLEIQRTEQGDSAMYLCASQRENTEAFFGQGTRLTVV.